This T cell receptor beta chain was profiled in a study of T cells in Graves' hyperthyroidism and ophthalmopathy. General study findings and limits: Model-based prediction identified ophthalmopathy a median around 6.5 months prior to its onset. Blood also showed most of the thyroid clonotypes that were expanded above 0.001.

Exclusion of patients followed from uncontrolled infection, other autoimmune disease, pregnancy or lactation. Source material for PBMCs was about 10 ml fresh peripheral blood. About this clonotype: Its target is not known.

It was RNA transcripts that yielded the amplified TCR beta CDR3 regions. HTBI primers were used for first-round RT-PCR of the TCR CDR3. TCRdb fed the multiplex PCR reads into MiXCR, producing one record per CDR3 protein. This sample has hundreds of thousands of distinct CDR3 sequences, with around 20% found just once. The receptor was derived from a man between 25 and 39 years old with Graves' ophthalmopathy. Sequencing used blood.

The CDR3 reads CSAPHDRSEKLFF. The CDR3 DNA is TGCAGTGCTCCCCATGACCGTAGCGAAAAACTGTTTTTT. V is TRBV20-1 and J is TRBJ1-4; no clear D. This CDR3 contains 13 residues. V was cut by 5 bases and J by 8 bases, with 15 bases left in between. Germline V CDR1 and CDR2: DFQATT, SNEGSKA (reference sequence).